The T cell receptor (beta chain) described here comes from a study of human T cells and chemical hapten exposure. On the study more broadly: Per-sample TCR yield variability stemmed mainly from small pooled library volume differences. Study-wide findings and caveats: After DPC sensitization, TCRs above 1 in 1000 frequency showed no change.

The library tagged individual cDNA molecules with unique molecular identifiers. The authors' processing: Sample TCR counts, which ranged from about 23,224 to 690,600, had a median of roughly 99,000. TCRdb reprocessed the 5' RACE reads via MiXCR and lists one record per CDR3 protein. These V and J calls rely on TCRdb rather than the paper's analysis. The sample consists of roughly 82,000 distinct CDR3 sequences, more than 15% of them appearing once. Germline assignment: CDR1 SGHTA and CDR2 FQGNSA. The CDR3 is made up of 13 amino acids. V dropped 1 base and J dropped 6; count of bases not matched to a gene: 2. Unfractionated whole blood served as the source for total RNA extraction. This clonotype was seen a few times. Its cognate antigen is unknown.

This TCR came from a female donor in good health. This chain links TRBV7-2 with TRBJ1-1; 7 nucleotides match TRBD1. The CDR3 is CASSLDRGSEAFF. Written as DNA, the CDR3 is TGTGCCAGCAGCTTAGACAGGGGATCTGAAGCTTTCTTT.